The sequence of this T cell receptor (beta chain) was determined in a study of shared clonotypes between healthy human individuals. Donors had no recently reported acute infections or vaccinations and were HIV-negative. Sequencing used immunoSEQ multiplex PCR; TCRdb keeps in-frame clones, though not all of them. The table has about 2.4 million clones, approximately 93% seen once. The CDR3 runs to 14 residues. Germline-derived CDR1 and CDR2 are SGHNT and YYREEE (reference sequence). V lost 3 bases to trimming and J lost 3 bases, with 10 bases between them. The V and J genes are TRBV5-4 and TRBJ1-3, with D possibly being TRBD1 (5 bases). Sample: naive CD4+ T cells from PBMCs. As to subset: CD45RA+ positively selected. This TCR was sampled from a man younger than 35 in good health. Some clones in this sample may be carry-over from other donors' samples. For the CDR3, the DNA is TGTGCCAGCAGCTGGGGGGGGATTGGAAACACCATATATTTT. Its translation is CASSWGGIGNTIYF. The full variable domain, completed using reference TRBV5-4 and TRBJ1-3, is ETGVTQSPTHLIKTRGQQVTLRCSSQSGHNTVSWYQQALGQGPQFIFQYYREEENGRGNFPPRFSGLQFPNYSSELNVNALELDDSALYLCASSWGGIGNTIYFGEGSWLTVV.